Listed here are 17 T cell receptor beta chains from one sample, sequenced in a study of T cells after yellow fever vaccination. TCRdb used MiXCR to reprocess the 5' RACE reads, holding one entry per CDR3 protein. The sample consists of a few hundred thousand distinct CDR3 sequences, 4% of them appearing once. The starting material was PBMCs, obtained 5 days after the yellow fever booster vaccination. The receptors were gathered from a man between 18 and 35 years old who received the YFV17D yellow fever vaccine.

At least ten counts were recorded for this clonotype. This chain joins TRBV4-2 and TRBJ2-1; D gene uncertain. From germline, CDR1 is LGHNA and CDR2 YNFKEQ. Trimming removed 1 base at V and 6 bases at J, with 16 bases between. The CDR3 is 16 residues long. The CDR3 nucleotides read TGTGCCAGCAGCCAAGTCCTCGACGAGTCTCGCAATGAGCAGTTCTTC. Encoded protein: CASSQVLDESRNEQFF.

This clonotype was observed at least ten times. CDR3 sequence (DNA): TGTGCCAGCAGCCTAAGGGGCGGGCTAGGTGAAAAACTGTTTTTT. Translating it yields CASSLRGGLGEKLFF. The genes are TRBV7-2 and TRBJ1-4; TRBD1 might be the D (5 bases). The germline V gene has CDR1 SGHTA and CDR2 FQGNSA. V was trimmed by 5 bases and J by 7 bases, leaving 17 bases between them. The CDR3 extends over 15 amino acids. The full variable domain, completed using reference TRBV7-2 and TRBJ1-4, is GAGVSQSPSNKVTEKGKDVELRCDPISGHTALYWYRQSLGQGLEFLIYFQGNSAPDKSGLPSDRFSAERTGGSVSTLTIQRTQQEDSAVYLCASSLRGGLGEKLFFGSGTQLSVL.

The rearrangement uses TRBV5-1 and TRBJ2-2; 7 bases line up with TRBD2. With 4 bases clipped from V and 6 bases from J, the junction kept 9 bases outside the gene matches. The CDR3 covers 15 residues. The germline gives CDR1 SGHRS, CDR2 YFSETQ. This CDR3 is CASSPGLVQSGELFF. In nucleotides, the CDR3 is TGCGCCAGCAGCCCCGGACTAGTACAGTCCGGGGAGCTGTTTTTT.

In its sample, this clonotype was seen many times. The chain carries TRBV29-1 and TRBJ1-2; 8 positions match TRBD1. After removal of 8 bases from V and 3 bases from J, the junction contained 14 bases not matched to a gene. The germline V gene has CDR1 SQVTM and CDR2 ANQGSEA. The CDR3 runs to 15 residues. CDR3 sequence reads: CSHTHRQGNDYGYTF. The CDR3 nucleotides are TGCAGCCATACTCACCGACAGGGGAATGACTATGGCTACACCTTC. Drawing the rest from reference TRBV29-1 and TRBJ1-2, the complete variable domain is SAVISQKPSRDICQRGTSLTIQCQVDSQVTMMFWYRQQPGQSLTLIATANQGSEATYESGFVIDKFPISRPNLTFSTLTVSNMSPEDSSIYLCSHTHRQGNDYGYTFGSGTRLTVV.

This clonotype was detected a few times. The chain carries TRBV29-1 and TRBJ2-7, with D possibly being TRBD2 (5 bases). Trimming took off 4 bases at V and 10 bases at J, with 14 bases between the two ends. The CDR3 length is 11 residues. From germline, CDR1 is SQVTM and CDR2 ANQGSEA. The DNA for the CDR3 is TGCAGCGTTGCGGGATCCGGGGAACAGTACTTC. This sequence encodes CSVAGSGEQYF.

This clonotype has at least ten counts. The genes are TRBV3-1 and TRBJ1-5; 7 bases fit TRBD1. The CDR3 is 15 amino acids. Germline V gene data show CDR1 as LGHDT and CDR2 as YNNKEL (reference sequence). Trimming removed 0 bases from V and 5 bases from J; junction bases left unmatched: 4. The CDR3 bases are TGTGCCAGCAGCCAAGATGTGGGGACAGATCAGCCCCAGCATTTT. Its translation: CASSQDVGTDQPQHF.

The sample holds many counts of this clonotype. This rearrangement joins TRBV19 to TRBJ1-2; no clear D gene. The CDR3 has 13 residues. CDR1 is LNHDA, CDR2 SQIVND, per germline (reference sequence). The V and J ends lost 6 bases and 7 bases respectively, with 15 bases between them. The CDR3 DNA is TGTGCCAGTAGGGCGGAAAAAGTAGGTGGCTACACCTTC. Protein product: CASRAEKVGGYTF.

Comment on this clonotype: Germline and junction disagree at one end, which may indicate a read error. This chain uses TRBV7-2 with TRBJ1-6; D remains ambiguous. The CDR3 is made up of 15 amino acids. In germline, CDR1 is SGHTA, CDR2 FQGNSA. CDR3: CASSLRGPINPPLHF. Here the CDR3 DNA reads TGTGCCAGCAGCTTAAGAGGGCCAATTAATCCACCCCTCCACTTT.

The chain employs TRBV4-2 and TRBJ2-1; 11 bases align to TRBD2. In germline, CDR1 is LGHNA, CDR2 YNFKEQ. This CDR3 region has 16 residues. The V and J ends lost 4 bases and 7 bases, in that order; junction bases with no gene match: 9. The CDR3 coding sequence is TGTGCCAGCAGCCGGCTAGCGGGGGGCACGGGAAATGAGCAGTTCTTC. Protein sequence: CASSRLAGGTGNEQFF.

The sample holds a few counts of this clonotype. The chain links TRBV7-2 to TRBJ1-1; D call uncertain. CDR1 is SGHTA, CDR2 FQGNSA, per germline. The length of the CDR3 is 14 residues. V lost 5 bases, J lost 1 base, and 11 bases lay in between. CDR3 residues: CASSRNSRNTEAFF. Here the CDR3 DNA reads TGTGCCAGCAGCCGCAACAGCAGGAACACTGAAGCTTTCTTT.

This clonotype showed up many times. The V gene is TRBV9, the J gene TRBJ2-2; D is undetermined. CDR1 SGDLS and CDR2 YYNGEE come from the germline V gene. Trimming pared 3 bases from V and 8 bases from J, leaving 11 bases between. The CDR3 spans 13 residues. This CDR3 reads CASSDSGRGELFF. The CDR3, as DNA: TGTGCCAGCAGCGACTCCGGGCGAGGGGAGCTGTTTTTT.

This clonotype was counted only a few times. A read error may produce the germline difference seen at one junction end. J is TRBJ2-2 and V is TRBV6-5; no clear D. CDR3 length: 13 amino acids. The V gene's germline CDR1 is MNHEY and CDR2 SVGAGI. The CDR3 spells CASSYSKTGELFF. DNA of the CDR3: TGTGCCAGCAGTTACTCGAAAACCGGGGAGCTGTTTTTT.

The chain joins TRBV5-1 to TRBJ2-5; the match to TRBD2 covers 8 bases. Per the germline V gene, CDR1 is SGHRS and CDR2 is YFSETQ. The V segment lost 2 bases and the J segment 1 base; nucleotides outside the gene matches: 7. This CDR3 comprises 16 residues. The CDR3 DNA is TGCGCCAGCAGCTTTGAGCGGGGGAACATCCAAGAGACCCAGTACTTC. It translates to CASSFERGNIQETQYF. The complete variable domain, with remaining parts taken from reference TRBV5-1 and TRBJ2-5, reads KAGVTQTPRYLIKTRGQQVTLSCSPISGHRSVSWYQQTPGQGLQFLFEYFSETQRNKGNFPGRFSGRQFSNSRSEMNVSTLELGDSALYLCASSFERGNIQETQYFGPGTRLLVL.

The chain uses TRBV6-2 or TRBV6-3 and TRBJ2-7, with D tentatively TRBD2 (5 bases). The length of the CDR3 is 13 residues. Trimming cost V 6 bases and J 8 bases, with 17 bases left between them. CDR1 MNHEY and CDR2 SVGEGT come from the germline V gene. The CDR3 DNA is TGTGCCAGCAGCCCCCTGGGAGCGACGCAGCAGTACTTC. It encodes CASSPLGATQQYF.

The chain joins TRBV6-6 to TRBJ2-2; D may be TRBD1 or TRBD2 (5 bases each). The germline V gene encodes CDR1 MNHNY and CDR2 SVGAGI (reference sequence). V was trimmed by 8 bases and J by 6 bases, leaving 16 bases between them. This CDR3 is built from 14 residues. The CDR3 DNA reads TGTGCCAGCTCGATAAGAGGGGTTCCCGGGGAGCTGTTTTTT. This translates into CASSIRGVPGELFF.

This clonotype was seen repeatedly, ten times or more. The V call is TRBV20-1, the J call TRBJ1-2; 7 positions agree with TRBD1. The CDR3 contains 13 residues. V lost 0 bases to trimming and J lost 2 bases; unmatched junction nucleotides: 0. Germline lookup yields CDR1 DFQATT and CDR2 SNEGSKA (reference sequence). Written as DNA, the CDR3 is TGCAGTGCTAGAGAGGACAGGAACTATGGCTACACCTTC. The encoded protein is CSAREDRNYGYTF.

This clonotype was counted ten times or more. The chain employs TRBV5-1 and TRBJ2-3; 8 bases align to TRBD2. Losses at the gene ends were 4 bases for V and 2 bases for J; bases not matched to a gene: 3. The CDR3 has 14 residues. Germline CDR1 and CDR2: SGHRS and YFSETQ. The CDR3 loop is CASSPGLVTDTQYF. The CDR3 nucleotides are TGCGCCAGCAGCCCGGGACTAGTCACAGATACGCAGTATTTT. Looking up the rest from reference TRBV5-1 and TRBJ2-3 gives the full variable domain: KAGVTQTPRYLIKTRGQQVTLSCSPISGHRSVSWYQQTPGQGLQFLFEYFSETQRNKGNFPGRFSGRQFSNSRSEMNVSTLELGDSALYLCASSPGLVTDTQYFGPGTRLTVL.